The sequence of this T cell receptor (beta chain) was determined in a study of blood T cell repertoires in COVID-19. The overall study: The study drew acute and convalescent COVID-19 samples from the United States, Italy and Spain. Sources were T cells, B-cell-depleted T cells, or PBMCs; the material itself was cDNA or gDNA.

V lost 0 bases, J lost 5 bases, and 12 bases lay in between. This CDR3 has 14 amino acids. Germline CDR1 is SGDLS and CDR2 is YYNGEE. Per the authors' pipeline: Estimated nucleated cell counts came from reference gene primer amplification. Only in-frame clones appear in the TCRdb table, and some are missing; sequencing was by immunoSEQ multiplex PCR. The V and J calls and clone size are taken from that table; D and trimming were inferred from the DNA. The sample carries around 21,000 clones, about 90% recorded once. The sequenced material came from peripheral blood. The rearrangement uses TRBV9 and TRBJ2-7; D call uncertain. The receptor's source is a woman older than 75 with active COVID-19. CDR3 nucleotide sequence: TGTGCCAGCAGCGTAGAGCCCATTATCCACGAGCAGTACTTC. It is translated as CASSVEPIIHEQYF. Combining the CDR3 with reference TRBV9 and TRBJ2-7 gives the whole variable domain DSGVTQTPKHLITATGQRVTLRCSPRSGDLSVYWYQQSLDQGLQFLIQYYNGEERAKGNILERFSAQQFPDLHSELNLSSLELGDSALYFCASSVEPIIHEQYFGPGTRLTVT.